This TCR beta chain was captured in a study of post-analysis software for immune sequencing data. Study observations and caveats: Controls had lower frequencies than patients of about 5 TRBV segments, which included TRBV5-6, TRBV5-1 and TRBV20-1. Batch-mates among the samples co-clustered strongly by F measure.

Trimming removed 6 bases at V and 0 bases at J, with 13 bases between. This CDR3 comprises 15 residues. Built from TCR beta cDNA, the libraries had unique molecular identifiers in them. Starting from approximately 0.95 to 9.8 million T cells, the study yielded roughly 0.5 million cDNA molecules. TCRdb reprocessed the PCR reads via MiXCR and lists one record per CDR3 protein. The table has approximately 570,000 distinct CDR3 sequences, 44% seen once; the top ten hold around 1.7%. In its sample, this clonotype was seen a few times. Its antigen remains unidentified. This TCR was recovered from a girl between 10 and 17 years old with multiple sclerosis. Sequencing used blood. The V gene is TRBV12-3 or TRBV12-4, the J gene TRBJ2-3, with D possibly TRBD2 on 6 matching bases. DNA of the CDR3: TGTGCCAGCAGGCCGGGGGTAGGCAGCACAGATACGCAGTATTTT. Amino acids: CASRPGVGSTDTQYF.